The source of this T cell receptor beta chain is a study of blood T cell repertoires in COVID-19. Study-wide background: Some COVID-19 samples were acute and others convalescent; all came from the United States, Italy and Spain. Sample material is recorded as cDNA or gDNA derived from T cells, B-cell-depleted T cells, or PBMCs.

The V end was cut by 5 bases, the J end by 5 bases, with 25 bases between. Germline loops: CDR1 SGHDT, CDR2 YYEEEE. CDR3 size: 17 residues. Under the authors' procedure: Amplification with reference gene primers provided the estimates of nucleated cell counts. Sequencing was performed with immunoSEQ multiplex PCR; in TCRdb, only in-frame clones are kept and a portion is missing. The D gene and trimming were derived from the DNA, and the V and J assignments and clone size from that table. The sample includes more than 95,000 clones, 70% to 75% of them seen just once. The chain recombines TRBV5-6 with TRBJ2-5; the D is unclear. The sequence came from a man aged 60 to 69 with acute or convalescent COVID-19. Sample: peripheral blood. CDR3: CASRSAGATVSTETQYF. The CDR3 region has the DNA TGTGCCAGCAGATCCGCCGGCGCCACAGTTAGTACGGAGACCCAGTACTTC. The full variable domain, in which reference TRBV5-6 and TRBJ2-5 provide the parts outside the CDR3, is DAGVTQSPTHLIKTRGQQVTLRCSPKSGHDTVSWYQQALGQGPQFIFQYYEEEERQRGNFPDRFSGHQFPNYSSELNVNALLLGDSALYLCASRSAGATVSTETQYFGPGTRLLVL.